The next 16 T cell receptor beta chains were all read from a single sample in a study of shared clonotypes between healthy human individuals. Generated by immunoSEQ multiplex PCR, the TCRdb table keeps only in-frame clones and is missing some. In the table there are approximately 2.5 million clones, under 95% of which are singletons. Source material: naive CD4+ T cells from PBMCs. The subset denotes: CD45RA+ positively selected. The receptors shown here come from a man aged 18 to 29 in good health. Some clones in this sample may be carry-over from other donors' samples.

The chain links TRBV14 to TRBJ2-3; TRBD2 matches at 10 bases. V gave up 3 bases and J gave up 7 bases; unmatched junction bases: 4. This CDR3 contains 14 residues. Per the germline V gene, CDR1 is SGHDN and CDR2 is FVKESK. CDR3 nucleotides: TGTGCCAGCAGCCAGGGGACTAGCGCATATACGCAGTATTTT. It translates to CASSQGTSAYTQYF. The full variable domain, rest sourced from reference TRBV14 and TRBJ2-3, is EAGVTQFPSHSVIEKGQTVTLRCDPISGHDNLYWYRRVMGKEIKFLLHFVKESKQDESGMPNNRFLAERTGGTYSTLKVQPAELEDSGVYFCASSQGTSAYTQYFGPGTRLTVL.

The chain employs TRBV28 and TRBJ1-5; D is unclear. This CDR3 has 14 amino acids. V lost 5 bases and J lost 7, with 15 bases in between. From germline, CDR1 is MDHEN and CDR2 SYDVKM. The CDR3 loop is CASSQAGSGQPQHF. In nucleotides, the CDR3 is TGTGCCAGCAGTCAGGCAGGCTCTGGGCAGCCCCAGCATTTT.

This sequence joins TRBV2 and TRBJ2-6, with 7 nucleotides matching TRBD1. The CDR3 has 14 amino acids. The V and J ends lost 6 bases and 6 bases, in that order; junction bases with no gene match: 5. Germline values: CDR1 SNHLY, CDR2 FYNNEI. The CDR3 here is CASSRQGQANVLTF. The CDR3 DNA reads TGTGCCAGCAGCCGACAGGGACAGGCCAACGTCCTGACTTTC.

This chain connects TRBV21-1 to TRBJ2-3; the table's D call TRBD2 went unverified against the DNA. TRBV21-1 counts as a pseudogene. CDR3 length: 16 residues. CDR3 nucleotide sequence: TGTGCCAGCAGCACGGGGACTAGCGGGAGGACAGATACGCAGTATTTT. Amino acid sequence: CASSTGTSGRTDTQYF.

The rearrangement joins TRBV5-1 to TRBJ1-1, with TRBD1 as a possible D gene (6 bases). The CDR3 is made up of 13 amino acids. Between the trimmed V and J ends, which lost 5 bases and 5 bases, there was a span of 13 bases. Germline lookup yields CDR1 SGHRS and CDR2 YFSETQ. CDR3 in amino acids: CASSPGERTEAFF. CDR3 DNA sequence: TGCGCCAGCAGTCCAGGGGAAAGGACTGAAGCTTTCTTT. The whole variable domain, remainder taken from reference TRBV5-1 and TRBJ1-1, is KAGVTQTPRYLIKTRGQQVTLSCSPISGHRSVSWYQQTPGQGLQFLFEYFSETQRNKGNFPGRFSGRQFSNSRSEMNVSTLELGDSALYLCASSPGERTEAFFGQGTRLTVV.

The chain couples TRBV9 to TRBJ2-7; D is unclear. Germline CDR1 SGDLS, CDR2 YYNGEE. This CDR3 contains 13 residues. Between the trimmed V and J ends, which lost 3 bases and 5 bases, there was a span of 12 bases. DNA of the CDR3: TGTGCCAGCAGCGCCGCCCCCTCTAACGAGCAGTACTTC. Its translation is CASSAAPSNEQYF.

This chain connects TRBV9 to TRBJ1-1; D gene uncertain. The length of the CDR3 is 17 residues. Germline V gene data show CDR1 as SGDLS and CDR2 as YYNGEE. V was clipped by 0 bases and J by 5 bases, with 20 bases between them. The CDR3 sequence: CASSVGGPQLGFTEAFF. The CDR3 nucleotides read TGTGCCAGCAGCGTAGGAGGCCCTCAACTGGGTTTTACTGAAGCTTTCTTT.

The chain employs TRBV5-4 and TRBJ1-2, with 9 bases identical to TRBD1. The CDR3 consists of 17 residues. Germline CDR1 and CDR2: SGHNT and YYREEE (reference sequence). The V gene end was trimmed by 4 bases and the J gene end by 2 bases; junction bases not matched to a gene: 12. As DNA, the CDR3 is TGTGCCAGCAGCCCACCAGCCTTACAGGGGGCAAACTATGGCTACACCTTC. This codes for CASSPPALQGANYGYTF.

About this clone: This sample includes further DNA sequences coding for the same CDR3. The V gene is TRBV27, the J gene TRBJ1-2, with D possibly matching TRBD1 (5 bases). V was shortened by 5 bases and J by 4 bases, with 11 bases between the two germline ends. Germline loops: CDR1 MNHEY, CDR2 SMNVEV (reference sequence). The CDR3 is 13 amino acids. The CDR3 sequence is CASSPRGLYGYTF. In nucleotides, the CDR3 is TGTGCCAGCAGTCCGAGGGGCCTCTATGGCTACACCTTC.

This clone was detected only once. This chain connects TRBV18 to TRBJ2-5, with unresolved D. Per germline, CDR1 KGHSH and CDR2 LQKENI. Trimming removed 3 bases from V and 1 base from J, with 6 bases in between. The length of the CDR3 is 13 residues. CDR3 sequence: CASSPISQETQYF. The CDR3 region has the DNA TGTGCCAGCTCACCGATCTCCCAAGAGACCCAGTACTTC.

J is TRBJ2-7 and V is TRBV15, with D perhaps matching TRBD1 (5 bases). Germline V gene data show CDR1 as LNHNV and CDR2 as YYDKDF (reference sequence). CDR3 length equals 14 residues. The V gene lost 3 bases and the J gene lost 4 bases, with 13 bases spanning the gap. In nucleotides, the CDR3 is TGTGCCACCAGCAGCCCTAGGACACATTACGAGCAGTACTTC. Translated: CATSSPRTHYEQYF.

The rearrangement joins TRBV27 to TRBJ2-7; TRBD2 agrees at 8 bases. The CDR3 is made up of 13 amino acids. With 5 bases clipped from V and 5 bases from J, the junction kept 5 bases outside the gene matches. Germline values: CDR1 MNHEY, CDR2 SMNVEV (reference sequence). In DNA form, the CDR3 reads TGTGCCAGCAGTCGACTAGCGTCCCACGAGCAGTACTTC. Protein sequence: CASSRLASHEQYF.

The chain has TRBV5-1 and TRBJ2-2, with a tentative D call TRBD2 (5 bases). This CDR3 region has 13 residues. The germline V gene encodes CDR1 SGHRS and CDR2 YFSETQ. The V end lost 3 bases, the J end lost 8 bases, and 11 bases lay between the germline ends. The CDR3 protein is CASSSHEGGELFF. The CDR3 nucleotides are TGCGCCAGCAGCTCTCATGAGGGAGGGGAGCTGTTTTTT.

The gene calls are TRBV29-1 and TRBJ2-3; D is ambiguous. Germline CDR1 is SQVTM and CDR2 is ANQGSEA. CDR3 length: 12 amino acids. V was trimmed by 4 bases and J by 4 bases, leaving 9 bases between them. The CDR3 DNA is TGCAGCGTTGTCCCTCCGGCAGATACGCAGTATTTT. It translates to CSVVPPADTQYF.

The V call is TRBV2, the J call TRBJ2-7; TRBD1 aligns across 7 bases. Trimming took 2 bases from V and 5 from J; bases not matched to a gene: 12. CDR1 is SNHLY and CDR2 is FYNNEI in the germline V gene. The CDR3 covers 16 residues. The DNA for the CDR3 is TGTGCCAGCAGTGAAAGTGGCTCGACAGGGCCGGACGAGCAGTACTTC. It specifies CASSESGSTGPDEQYF.

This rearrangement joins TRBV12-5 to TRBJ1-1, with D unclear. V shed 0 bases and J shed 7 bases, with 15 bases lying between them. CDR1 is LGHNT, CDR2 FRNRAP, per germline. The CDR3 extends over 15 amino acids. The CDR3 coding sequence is TGTGCTAGTGGTTTGGTTGGACGTCCGGGAAATGAAGCTTTCTTT. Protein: CASGLVGRPGNEAFF.